This entry concerns a single TCR beta chain. The data were obtained in a study of cytomegalovirus exposure and HLA in healthy donors. PCR employed 60 Vbeta and 13 Jbeta primers. Here immunoSEQ multiplex PCR was the method, and the copy in TCRdb shows in-frame clones only, minus some. Its listing shows approximately 130,000 clones. The sequenced sample was PBMCs. The clonotype originates from a woman aged 55-69 years in good health and CMV-seronegative.

CDR3 residues: CASSTLFSGSGYEQYF. The CDR3 coding sequence is TGCGCCAGCAGCACGCTATTTTCGGGATCTGGCTACGAGCAGTACTTC. The V and J genes are TRBV4-1 and TRBJ2-7, with D possibly matching TRBD2 (5 bases). Germline values: CDR1 MGHRA, CDR2 YSYEKL. Deletions cut 5 bases from V and 3 bases from J, with 20 bases between. CDR3 size: 16 residues.